These 30 T cell receptor beta chains were all obtained from the same sample, sequenced in a study of T cell repertoires in cytomegalovirus infection. MiXCR, applied by TCRdb to the reads, yields one record per CDR3 protein. The sample lists approximately 65,000 distinct CDR3 sequences, roughly 21% seen once, with 73% in the top ten. Their target antigens are unknown. This sample comprised CD8+ T cells from cultured PBMCs, obtained from culture after CMV antigen stimulation. The receptors stem from a human donor in good health (CMV status not recorded). Some clones in this sample may be carry-over from other donors' samples.

The chain couples TRBV12-3 or TRBV12-4 to TRBJ1-1; 8 positions match TRBD1. The J segment lost 5 bases and the V segment lost 7 bases, leaving 6 bases of the junction unmatched. The CDR3 runs 13 residues. The CDR3 is CASIQTGVTEAFF. CDR3 nucleotide sequence: TGTGCCAGCATCCAGACAGGGGTTACTGAAGCTTTCTTT.

V is TRBV12-3 or TRBV12-4 and J is TRBJ2-3; 12 bases are shared with TRBD2. Trimming removed 4 bases from V and 4 bases from J; junction bases left unmatched: 3. The CDR3 runs 15 residues. The CDR3 reads CASSWTSGAADTQYF. The CDR3 nucleotides are TGTGCCAGCAGTTGGACTAGCGGGGCGGCAGATACGCAGTATTTT.

This clonotype came up a few times. The rearrangement links TRBV11-3 to TRBJ2-1; 7 nucleotides match TRBD1. The CDR3 covers 16 residues. V lost 5 bases to trimming and J lost 4 bases; unmatched junction nucleotides: 11. Germline values: CDR1 SGHNT, CDR2 YENEEA. The CDR3 here is CASSTRRDRGYNEQFF. For the CDR3, the DNA is TGTGCCAGCAGCACCCGTAGGGACAGAGGATACAATGAGCAGTTCTTC.

This clonotype showed up just a few times. The rearrangement joins TRBV7-2 to TRBJ1-1; 7 positions agree with TRBD1. Germline-derived CDR1 and CDR2 are SGHTA and FQGNSA. Trimming removed 4 bases from V and 10 bases from J; junction bases left unmatched: 6. The CDR3 is 12 amino acids. CDR3 in DNA: TGTGCCAGCAGCTCAGGGGGGGTTGGAGCTTTCTTT. It translates to CASSSGGVGAFF.

This clonotype was seen repeatedly, ten times or more. CDR3 in DNA: TGTGCCAGCAGCCAGAGTCGAGGGAGTTGGTACTTC. This encodes CASSQSRGSWYF. This chain uses TRBV7-8 with TRBJ2-7; D may be TRBD2 (5 bases). Germline V gene lookup returns CDR1 SGHVS and CDR2 FQNEAQ. Trimming left V 5 bases short and J 12 bases short, with 17 bases between. The CDR3 is 12 residues long.

This clonotype was observed a handful of times. As DNA, the CDR3 is TGTGCCAGCAGCTCGACAGGTACCCACGAGCAGTACTTC. As protein: CASSSTGTHEQYF. The chain carries TRBV7-9 and TRBJ2-7; possibly TRBD1 for D (6 bases). The CDR3 contains 13 residues. V shed 4 bases and J shed 5 bases, with 12 bases lying between them. Looked up from germline, CDR1 is SEHNR and CDR2 is FQNEAQ (reference sequence).

This clonotype was seen a few times. In nucleotides, the CDR3 is TGTGCCAGCAGCCTTCTTCGACGGGGGGACGAGCAGTACTTC. Translation: CASSLLRRGDEQYF. The chain recombines TRBV7-2 with TRBJ2-7; 7 bases line up with TRBD2. The V segment lost 5 bases and the J segment 5 bases; nucleotides outside the gene matches: 9. CDR1 is SGHTA, CDR2 FQGNSA, per germline. The CDR3 spans 14 residues.

The chain recombines TRBV6-2 or TRBV6-3 with TRBJ1-2, with D unresolved. Germline-derived CDR1 and CDR2 are MNHEY and SVGEGT. This CDR3 is 12 amino acids long. Trimming shortened V by 7 bases and J by 4 bases, and 10 bases separated the two germline ends. In DNA, the CDR3 is TGTGCCAGCACCGGGGATCCCTATGGCTACACCTTC. It codes for CASTGDPYGYTF.

The CDR3 DNA reads TGTGCCAGCAGCTTAGGTCCGACAGGGGGCCTCTACGAGCAGTACTTC. Translating gives CASSLGPTGGLYEQYF. The V call is TRBV7-9, the J call TRBJ2-7; 10 nucleotides align to TRBD1. The CDR3 has 16 amino acids. The ends lost 1 base at V and 3 bases at J; junction bases unmatched: 6. Germline loops: CDR1 SEHNR, CDR2 FQNEAQ (reference sequence).

This chain connects TRBV14 to TRBJ1-4, with D unresolved. The germline CDR1 and CDR2 sequences are SGHDN and FVKESK. The V and J ends lost 3 bases and 8 bases respectively, with 13 bases between them. The CDR3 totals 14 residues. The CDR3 protein is CASSQDRAREKLFF. The CDR3 bases are TGTGCCAGCAGCCAGGATCGGGCCAGAGAAAAACTGTTTTTT.

This clonotype has just a few counts. V is TRBV27 and J is TRBJ2-7; D uncertain. V shed 8 bases and J shed 1 base, with 15 bases lying between them. CDR3 size: 14 residues. The germline V gene has CDR1 MNHEY and CDR2 SMNVEV (reference sequence). The CDR3 DNA is TGTGCCAGCTCTAGGAGCGTGACATCCTACGAGCAGTACTTC. This sequence encodes CASSRSVTSYEQYF.

This clonotype was recorded a few times. V gene TRBV12-3 or TRBV12-4 combines with J gene TRBJ2-3, with D hard to call. V was trimmed by 5 bases and J by 1 base, leaving 16 bases between them. CDR3 size: 16 residues. The CDR3, as DNA: TGTGCCAGCAGTCCCCCCCGGGCCGAGGGCACAGATACGCAGTATTTT. Translating gives CASSPPRAEGTDTQYF.

This chain connects TRBV7-8 to TRBJ1-2; no reliable D call. This CDR3 is 12 amino acids long. Trimming left V 7 bases short and J 8 bases short, with 14 bases between. The germline V gene encodes CDR1 SGHVS and CDR2 FQNEAQ. The CDR3 bases are TGTGCCAGCACCCCGTCGGGGAAAGGCTACACCTTC. Translated, it gives CASTPSGKGYTF.

This rearrangement joins TRBV5-1 to TRBJ2-2; the D is unclear. V was clipped by 0 bases and J by 6 bases, with 3 bases between them. Per germline, CDR1 SGHRS and CDR2 YFSETQ. This CDR3 has 12 residues. The CDR3 DNA reads TGCGCCAGCAGCTTGGAGCCCGGGGAGCTGTTTTTT. Amino acid sequence: CASSLEPGELFF. The full variable domain, rest sourced from reference TRBV5-1 and TRBJ2-2, is KAGVTQTPRYLIKTRGQQVTLSCSPISGHRSVSWYQQTPGQGLQFLFEYFSETQRNKGNFPGRFSGRQFSNSRSEMNVSTLELGDSALYLCASSLEPGELFFGEGSRLTVL.

This clonotype came up a few times. The J gene is TRBJ1-1, the V gene TRBV4-1, with unresolved D. The V gene's germline CDR1 is MGHRA and CDR2 YSYEKL. Trimming took 3 bases from V and 1 from J, leaving 9 bases between them. The CDR3 length is 14 residues. As DNA, the CDR3 is TGCGCCAGCAGCCACGAAGGTCAGAACACTGAAGCTTTCTTT. Translation gives CASSHEGQNTEAFF.

This clonotype occurred a few times. The rearrangement uses TRBV15 and TRBJ1-5; 7 bases are shared with TRBD1. This CDR3 is built from 15 residues. The V segment lost 5 bases and the J segment 1 base; nucleotides outside the gene matches: 5. The germline V gene encodes CDR1 LNHNV and CDR2 YYDKDF (reference sequence). The CDR3 nucleotides read TGTGCCACCAGCGGTCGACAGGGAAGCAATCAGCCCCAGCATTTT. Amino acid sequence: CATSGRQGSNQPQHF.

This clonotype came up a few times. This chain uses TRBV2 with TRBJ1-1; D call uncertain. V was pared by 3 bases and J by 3 bases, with 14 bases between. The CDR3 has 15 residues. Germline CDR1 reads SNHLY; CDR2 reads FYNNEI. The CDR3 bases are TGTGCCAGCAGTGAGGTGAGGTCTCCCCACACTGAAGCTTTCTTT. Amino acid sequence: CASSEVRSPHTEAFF. Together with reference TRBV2 and TRBJ1-1, the CDR3 gives the full variable domain: EPEVTQTPSHQVTQMGQEVILRCVPISNHLYFYWYRQILGQKVEFLVSFYNNEISEKSEIFDDQFSVERPDGSNFTLKIRSTKLEDSAMYFCASSEVRSPHTEAFFGQGTRLTVV.

V and J are TRBV7-9 and TRBJ1-1; TRBD1 agrees at 11 bases. The germline V gene has CDR1 SEHNR and CDR2 FQNEAQ (reference sequence). V was pared by 5 bases and J by 5 bases, with 7 bases of the junction left unmatched. This CDR3 is built from 15 residues. CDR3 coding DNA: TGTGCCAGCAGCCATGGACAGGGGGCGAATACTGAAGCTTTCTTT. Amino acid sequence: CASSHGQGANTEAFF.

At least ten counts were recorded for this clonotype. This chain links TRBV19 with TRBJ1-1, with D uncertain. The CDR3 has 12 amino acids. Germline CDR1 reads LNHDA; CDR2 reads SQIVND (reference sequence). V was shortened by 5 bases and J by 5 bases, with 9 bases between the two germline ends. CDR3 sequence reads: CASSGGRTEAFF. The CDR3 nucleotides are TGTGCCAGTAGTGGAGGAAGGACTGAAGCTTTCTTT. Full variable domain (missing parts from reference TRBV19 and TRBJ1-1): DGGITQSPKYLFRKEGQNVTLSCEQNLNHDAMYWYRQDPGQGLRLIYYSQIVNDFQKGDIAEGYSVSREKKESFPLTVTSAQKNPTAFYLCASSGGRTEAFFGQGTRLTVV.

The chain combines TRBV2 with TRBJ2-3; D remains ambiguous. This CDR3 contains 15 residues. Between the trimmed V and J ends, which lost 4 bases and 1 base, there was a span of 12 bases. Per the germline V gene, CDR1 is SNHLY and CDR2 is FYNNEI. The CDR3 DNA is TGTGCCAGCAGTGCGAGGCAATTTGGCACAGATACGCAGTATTTT. This codes for CASSARQFGTDTQYF.

This clonotype was found a few times. The chain uses TRBV12-5 and TRBJ1-5; D gene unclear. The germline CDR1 and CDR2 sequences are LGHNT and FRNRAP. Trimming shortened V by 3 bases and J by 7 bases, and 4 bases separated the two germline ends. CDR3 length: 11 residues. In DNA, the CDR3 is TGTGCTAGTGGTTTCGGGCAGCCCCAGCATTTT. Translation: CASGFGQPQHF.

This clonotype showed up many times. The rearrangement joins TRBV12-3 or TRBV12-4 to TRBJ1-1, with D uncertain. Between the trimmed V and J ends, which lost 5 bases and 9 bases, there was a span of 19 bases. The CDR3 sequence is 14 residues long. The CDR3 loop is CASSHTRSGPKAFF. The CDR3 DNA sequence: TGTGCCAGCAGTCACACTCGGAGCGGCCCCAAAGCTTTCTTT.

The chain has TRBV20-1 and TRBJ1-1; unclear D gene. The CDR3 length is 13 residues. CDR1 DFQATT and CDR2 SNEGSKA come from the germline V gene (reference sequence). V lost 0 bases and J 0 bases, leaving 5 bases between the germline ends. For the CDR3, the DNA is TGCAGTGCTAGAGATCGAGTGAACACTGAAGCTTTCTTT. This encodes CSARDRVNTEAFF.

This clonotype was seen only a few times. The CDR3: CASSYGQGNEQFF. In DNA form, the CDR3 reads TGTGCCAGCAGTTACGGCCAGGGCAATGAGCAGTTCTTC. The chain recombines TRBV6-6 with TRBJ2-1; a possible D gene is TRBD1 (5 bases). Germline V gene lookup returns CDR1 MNHNY and CDR2 SVGAGI (reference sequence). The length of the CDR3 is 13 residues. V lost 2 bases and J 6 bases, leaving 8 bases between the germline ends.

This clonotype appeared a few times. This chain connects TRBV6-1 to TRBJ1-5, with TRBD1 matching over 9 bases. The CDR3 sequence is 13 residues long. The ends lost 4 bases at V and 7 bases at J; junction bases unmatched: 2. Germline CDR1 is MNHNS and CDR2 is SASEGT. The CDR3 reads CASSGTGVQPQHF. DNA of the CDR3: TGTGCCAGCAGTGGGACAGGGGTCCAGCCCCAGCATTTT.

The table lists this clonotype with a few counts. V is TRBV7-8 and J is TRBJ2-2; 7 nucleotides match TRBD2. The CDR3 totals 16 residues. Trimming removed 5 bases from V and 0 bases from J; junction bases left unmatched: 6. Germline V CDR1 and CDR2: SGHVS, FQNEAQ. The CDR3 spells CASSIRGVTNTGELFF. CDR3 nucleotides: TGTGCCAGCAGCATACGGGGGGTAACGAACACCGGGGAGCTGTTTTTT.

The chain couples TRBV20-1 to TRBJ1-2; D remains unclear. The CDR3 has 16 amino acids. The germline gives CDR1 DFQATT, CDR2 SNEGSKA (reference sequence). Trimming pared 3 bases from V and 2 bases from J, leaving 19 bases between. The CDR3: CSASSLRMARNYGYTF. The CDR3 DNA sequence: TGCAGTGCTAGCTCGCTTCGGATGGCAAGGAACTATGGCTACACCTTC.

This clonotype has just a few counts. The chain is built from TRBV7-6 and TRBJ2-1; no reliable D call. V was trimmed by 5 bases and J by 13 bases, leaving 15 bases between them. CDR1 SGHVS and CDR2 FNYEAQ come from the germline V gene. This CDR3 has 12 amino acids. The DNA of the CDR3 is TGTGCCAGCAGCCCTAGTGTCGGACCACAGTTCTTC. Translation: CASSPSVGPQFF.

This clonotype was seen many times. The chain couples TRBV11-2 to TRBJ1-1; D is unresolved. V was clipped by 0 bases and J by 5 bases, with 13 bases between them. CDR3 length: 15 amino acids. CDR1 is SGHAT and CDR2 is FQNNGV in the germline V gene. The CDR3 spells CASSLDRSGGTEAFF. In DNA form, the CDR3 reads TGTGCCAGCAGCTTAGATAGGTCAGGAGGGACTGAAGCTTTCTTT.

This clonotype appeared a few times. The chain carries TRBV2 and TRBJ2-2, with D unclear. The CDR3 has 13 residues. V lost 10 bases to trimming and J lost 6 bases, with 15 bases between them. Germline CDR1 SNHLY, CDR2 FYNNEI. This CDR3 is CATLSQLAGELFF. The CDR3, as DNA: TGTGCCACCCTCTCGCAGCTGGCCGGGGAGCTGTTTTTT.